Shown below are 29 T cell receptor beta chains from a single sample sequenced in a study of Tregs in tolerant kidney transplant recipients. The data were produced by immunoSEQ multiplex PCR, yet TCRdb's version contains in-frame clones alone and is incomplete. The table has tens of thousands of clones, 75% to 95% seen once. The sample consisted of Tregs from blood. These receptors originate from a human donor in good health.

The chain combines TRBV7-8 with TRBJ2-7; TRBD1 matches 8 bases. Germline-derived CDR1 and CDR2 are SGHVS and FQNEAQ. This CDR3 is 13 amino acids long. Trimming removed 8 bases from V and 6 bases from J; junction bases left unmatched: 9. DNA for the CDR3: TGTGCCAGCCATCTGGACAGGGCGAGCGAGCAGTACTTC. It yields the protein CASHLDRASEQYF.

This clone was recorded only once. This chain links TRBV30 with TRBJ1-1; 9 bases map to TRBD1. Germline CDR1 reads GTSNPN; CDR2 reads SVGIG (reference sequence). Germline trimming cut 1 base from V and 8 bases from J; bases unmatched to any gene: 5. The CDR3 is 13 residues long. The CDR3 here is CAWSGDRASEAFF. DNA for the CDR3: TGTGCCTGGAGTGGGGACAGGGCGTCGGAAGCTTTCTTT.

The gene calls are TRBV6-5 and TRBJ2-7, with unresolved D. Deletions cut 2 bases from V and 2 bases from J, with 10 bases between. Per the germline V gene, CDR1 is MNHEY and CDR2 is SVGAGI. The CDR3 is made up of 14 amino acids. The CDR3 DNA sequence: TGTGCCAGCAGTTACGGTCTACAAACCTACGAGCAGTACTTC. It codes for CASSYGLQTYEQYF.

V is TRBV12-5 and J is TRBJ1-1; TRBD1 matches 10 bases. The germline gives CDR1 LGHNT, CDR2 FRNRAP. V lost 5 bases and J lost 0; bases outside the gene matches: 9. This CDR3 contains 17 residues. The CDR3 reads CASGREGQGSMNTEAFF. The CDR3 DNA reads TGTGCTAGTGGTCGGGAGGGACAGGGGTCAATGAACACTGAAGCTTTCTTT.

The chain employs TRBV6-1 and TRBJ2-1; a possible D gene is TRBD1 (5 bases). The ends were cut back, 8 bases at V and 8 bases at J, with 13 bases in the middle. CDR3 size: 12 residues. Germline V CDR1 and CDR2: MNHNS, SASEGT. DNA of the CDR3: TGTGCCAGCCGGTGGGGCCCGGATGAGCAGTTCTTC. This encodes CASRWGPDEQFF.

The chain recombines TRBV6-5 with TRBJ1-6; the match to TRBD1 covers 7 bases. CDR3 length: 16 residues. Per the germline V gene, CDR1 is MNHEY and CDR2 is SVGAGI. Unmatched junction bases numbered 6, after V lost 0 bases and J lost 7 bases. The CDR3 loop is CASSYSTGSGNSPLHF. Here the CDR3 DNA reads TGTGCCAGCAGTTACTCGACAGGGTCGGGAAATTCACCCCTCCACTTT.

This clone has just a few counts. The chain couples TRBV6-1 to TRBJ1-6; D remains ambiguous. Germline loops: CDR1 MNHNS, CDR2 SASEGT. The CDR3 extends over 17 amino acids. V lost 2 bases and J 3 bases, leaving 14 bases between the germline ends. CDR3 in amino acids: CASSERAAARYNSPLHF. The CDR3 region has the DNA TGTGCCAGCAGTGAAAGGGCAGCCGCCCGCTATAATTCACCCCTCCACTTT.

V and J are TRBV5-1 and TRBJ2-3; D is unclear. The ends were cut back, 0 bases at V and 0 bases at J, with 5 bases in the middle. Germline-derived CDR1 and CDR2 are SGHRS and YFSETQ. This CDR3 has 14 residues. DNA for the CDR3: TGCGCCAGCAGCTTGGGGCTTAGCACAGATACGCAGTATTTT. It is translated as CASSLGLSTDTQYF.

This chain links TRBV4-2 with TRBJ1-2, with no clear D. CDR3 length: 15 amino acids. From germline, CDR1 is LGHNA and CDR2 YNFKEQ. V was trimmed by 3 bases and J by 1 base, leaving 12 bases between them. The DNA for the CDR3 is TGTGCCAGCAGCCAGACATCAAGACTTAACTATGGCTACACCTTC. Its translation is CASSQTSRLNYGYTF.

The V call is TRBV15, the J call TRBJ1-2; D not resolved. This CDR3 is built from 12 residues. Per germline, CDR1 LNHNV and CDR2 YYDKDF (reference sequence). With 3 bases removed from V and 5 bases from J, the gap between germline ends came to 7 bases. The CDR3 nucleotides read TGTGCCACCAGCAGGGAGGGATATGGCTACACCTTC. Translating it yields CATSREGYGYTF.

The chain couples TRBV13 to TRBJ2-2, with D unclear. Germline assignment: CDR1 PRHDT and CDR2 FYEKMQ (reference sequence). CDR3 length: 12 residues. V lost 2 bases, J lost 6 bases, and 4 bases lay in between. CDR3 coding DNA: TGTGCCAGCAGCTTATATTCCGGGGAGCTGTTTTTT. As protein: CASSLYSGELFF. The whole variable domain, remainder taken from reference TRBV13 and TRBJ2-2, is AAGVIQSPRHLIKEKRETATLKCYPIPRHDTVYWYQQGPGQDPQFLISFYEKMQSDKGSIPDRFSAQQFSDYHSELNMSSLELGDSALYFCASSLYSGELFFGEGSRLTVL.

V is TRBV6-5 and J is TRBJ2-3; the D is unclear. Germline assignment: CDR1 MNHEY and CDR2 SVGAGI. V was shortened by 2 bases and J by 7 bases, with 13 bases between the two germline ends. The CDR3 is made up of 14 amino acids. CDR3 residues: CASSYTRVSNTQYF. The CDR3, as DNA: TGTGCCAGCAGTTACACTCGAGTGTCGAATACGCAGTATTTT.

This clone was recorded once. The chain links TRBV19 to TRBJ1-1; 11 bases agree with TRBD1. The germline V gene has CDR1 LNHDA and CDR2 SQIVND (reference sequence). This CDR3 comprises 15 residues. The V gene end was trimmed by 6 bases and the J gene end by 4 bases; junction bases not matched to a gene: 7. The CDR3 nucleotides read TGTGCCAGTAGACCTTCCGGGACAGGGGGCACTGAAGCTTTCTTT. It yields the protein CASRPSGTGGTEAFF.

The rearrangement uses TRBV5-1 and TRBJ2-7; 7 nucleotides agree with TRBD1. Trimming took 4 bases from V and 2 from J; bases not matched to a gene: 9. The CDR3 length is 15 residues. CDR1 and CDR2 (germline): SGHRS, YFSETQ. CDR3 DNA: TGCGCCAGCAGCCACGACAGGGCTGTAGCCTACGAGCAGTACTTC. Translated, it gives CASSHDRAVAYEQYF.

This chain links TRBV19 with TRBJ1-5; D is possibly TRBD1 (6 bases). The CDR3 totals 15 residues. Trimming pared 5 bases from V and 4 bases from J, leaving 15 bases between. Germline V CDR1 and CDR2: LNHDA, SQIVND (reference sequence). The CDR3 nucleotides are TGTGCCAGTAGTGCCTACAGGGTAGGTAATCAGCCCCAGCATTTT. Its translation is CASSAYRVGNQPQHF.

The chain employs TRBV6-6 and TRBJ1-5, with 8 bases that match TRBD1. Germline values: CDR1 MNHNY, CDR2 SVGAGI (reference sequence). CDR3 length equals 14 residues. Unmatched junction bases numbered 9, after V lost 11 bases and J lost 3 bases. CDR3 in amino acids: CAGGQGGINQPQHF. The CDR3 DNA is TGTGCCGGTGGACAGGGTGGTATCAATCAGCCCCAGCATTTT.

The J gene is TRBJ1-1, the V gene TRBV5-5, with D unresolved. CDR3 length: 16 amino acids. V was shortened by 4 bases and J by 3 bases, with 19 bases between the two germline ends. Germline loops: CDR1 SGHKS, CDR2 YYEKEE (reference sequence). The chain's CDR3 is CASSPISPTRDTEAFF. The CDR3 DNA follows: TGTGCCAGCAGCCCCATAAGCCCCACAAGGGACACTGAAGCTTTCTTT.

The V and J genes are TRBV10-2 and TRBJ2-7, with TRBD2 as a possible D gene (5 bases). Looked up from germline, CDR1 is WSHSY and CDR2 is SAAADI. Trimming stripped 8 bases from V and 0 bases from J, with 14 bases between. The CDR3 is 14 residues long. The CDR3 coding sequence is TGCGCCAGCCTGCGGGCATGGAGCTCCTACGAGCAGTACTTC. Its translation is CASLRAWSSYEQYF.

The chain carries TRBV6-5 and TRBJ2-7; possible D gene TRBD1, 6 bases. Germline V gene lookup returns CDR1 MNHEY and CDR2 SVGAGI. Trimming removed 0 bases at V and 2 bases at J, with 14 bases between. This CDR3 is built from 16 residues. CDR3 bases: TGTGCCAGCAGTTACTCCCTGTCCAGGGGCGCCTACGAGCAGTACTTC. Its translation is CASSYSLSRGAYEQYF.

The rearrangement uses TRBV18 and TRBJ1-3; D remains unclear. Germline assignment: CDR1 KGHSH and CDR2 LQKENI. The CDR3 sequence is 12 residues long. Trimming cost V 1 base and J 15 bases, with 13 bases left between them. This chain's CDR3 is CASSPQIRVPYF. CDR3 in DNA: TGTGCCAGCTCACCACAGATCCGGGTACCATATTTT.

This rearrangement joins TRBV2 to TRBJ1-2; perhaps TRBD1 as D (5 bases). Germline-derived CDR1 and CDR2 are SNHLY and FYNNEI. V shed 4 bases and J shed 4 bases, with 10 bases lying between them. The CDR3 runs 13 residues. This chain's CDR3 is CASSAGTGYGYTF. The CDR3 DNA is TGTGCCAGCAGTGCGGGGACGGGCTATGGCTACACCTTC. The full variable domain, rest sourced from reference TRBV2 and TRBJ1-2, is EPEVTQTPSHQVTQMGQEVILRCVPISNHLYFYWYRQILGQKVEFLVSFYNNEISEKSEIFDDQFSVERPDGSNFTLKIRSTKLEDSAMYFCASSAGTGYGYTFGSGTRLTVV.

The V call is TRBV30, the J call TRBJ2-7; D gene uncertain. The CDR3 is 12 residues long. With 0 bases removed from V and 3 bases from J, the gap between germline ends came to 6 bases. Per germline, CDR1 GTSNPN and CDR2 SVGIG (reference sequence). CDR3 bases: TGTGCCTGGAGTGTACGACTCTACGAGCAGTACTTC. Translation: CAWSVRLYEQYF.

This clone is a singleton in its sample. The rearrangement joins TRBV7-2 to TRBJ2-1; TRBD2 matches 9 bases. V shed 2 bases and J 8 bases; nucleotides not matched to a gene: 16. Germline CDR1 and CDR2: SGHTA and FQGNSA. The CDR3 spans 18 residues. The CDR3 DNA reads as TGTGCCAGCAGCTTATTGGCCCGTGGTTGGGCGGGAGGGGATGAGCAGTTCTTC. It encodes CASSLLARGWAGGDEQFF.

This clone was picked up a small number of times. The CDR3 DNA follows: TGTGCCAGTAGTCTTAGGGGCGGCCGCGGTACTTGGGATCGAAATGGCTACACCTTC. Its translation: CASSLRGGRGTWDRNGYTF. The V gene is TRBV19, the J gene TRBJ1-2; D is perhaps TRBD1 (5 bases). The CDR3 extends over 19 amino acids. Trimming cost V 5 bases and J 6 bases, with 31 bases left between them. Germline CDR1 reads LNHDA; CDR2 reads SQIVND (reference sequence).

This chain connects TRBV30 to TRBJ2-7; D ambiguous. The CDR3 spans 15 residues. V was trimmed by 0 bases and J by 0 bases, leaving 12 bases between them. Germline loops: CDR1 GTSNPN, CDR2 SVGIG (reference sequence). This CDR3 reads CAWSVPNSYSYEQYF. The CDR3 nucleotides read TGTGCCTGGAGTGTACCCAACAGCTACTCCTACGAGCAGTACTTC.

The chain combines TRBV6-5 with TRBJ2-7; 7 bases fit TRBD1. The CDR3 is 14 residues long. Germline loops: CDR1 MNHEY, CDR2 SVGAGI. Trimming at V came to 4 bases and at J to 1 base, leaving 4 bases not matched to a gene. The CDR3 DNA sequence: TGTGCCAGCAGTTCCCACAGGGGTTCCTACGAGCAGTACTTC. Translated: CASSSHRGSYEQYF.

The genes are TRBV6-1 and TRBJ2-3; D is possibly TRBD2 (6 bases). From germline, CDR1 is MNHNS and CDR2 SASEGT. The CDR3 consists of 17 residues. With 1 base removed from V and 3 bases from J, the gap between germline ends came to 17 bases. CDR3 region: CASSEGLRLGMTDTQYF. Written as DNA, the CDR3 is TGTGCCAGCAGTGAAGGTCTCAGACTAGGGATGACAGATACGCAGTATTTT.

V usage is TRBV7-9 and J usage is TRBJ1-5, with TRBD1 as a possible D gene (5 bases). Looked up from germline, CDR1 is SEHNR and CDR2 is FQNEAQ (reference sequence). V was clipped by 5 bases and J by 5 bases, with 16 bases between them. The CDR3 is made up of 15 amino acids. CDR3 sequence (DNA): TGTGCCAGCAGCCCCCAAAGGGGCGCGGATCAGCCCCAGCATTTT. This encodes CASSPQRGADQPQHF.

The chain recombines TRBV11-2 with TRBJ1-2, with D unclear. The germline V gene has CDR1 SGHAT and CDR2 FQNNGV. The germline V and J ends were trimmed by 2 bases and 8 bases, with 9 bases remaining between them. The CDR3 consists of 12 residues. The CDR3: CASSLSSWGYTF. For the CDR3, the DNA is TGTGCCAGCAGCTTATCTTCGTGGGGCTACACCTTC.